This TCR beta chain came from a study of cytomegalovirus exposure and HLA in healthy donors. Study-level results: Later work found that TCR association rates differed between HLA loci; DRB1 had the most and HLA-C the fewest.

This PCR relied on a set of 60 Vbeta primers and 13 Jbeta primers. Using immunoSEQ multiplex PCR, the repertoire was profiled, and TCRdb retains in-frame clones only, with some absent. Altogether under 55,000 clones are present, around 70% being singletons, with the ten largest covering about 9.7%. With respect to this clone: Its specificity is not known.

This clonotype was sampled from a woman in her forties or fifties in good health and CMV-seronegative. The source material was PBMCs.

CDR3 residues: CASSPGLAGDNEQFF. The CDR3 DNA reads TGTGCCAGCAGCCCGGGACTAGCGGGAGACAATGAGCAGTTCTTC. This chain joins TRBV6-6 and TRBJ2-1; 14 nucleotides agree with TRBD2. This CDR3 region has 15 residues. Losses at the gene ends were 6 bases for V and 5 bases for J; bases not matched to a gene: 3. Germline V gene lookup returns CDR1 MNHNY and CDR2 SVGAGI (reference sequence).